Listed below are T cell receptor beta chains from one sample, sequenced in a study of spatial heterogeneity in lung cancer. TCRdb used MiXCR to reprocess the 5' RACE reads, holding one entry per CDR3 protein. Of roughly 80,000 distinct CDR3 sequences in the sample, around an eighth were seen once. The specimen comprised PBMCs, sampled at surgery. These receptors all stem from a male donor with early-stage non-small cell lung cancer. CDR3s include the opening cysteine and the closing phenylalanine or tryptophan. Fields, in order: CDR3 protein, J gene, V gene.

CATSESTLNTEAFF,TRBJ1-1,TRBV24-1
CASSSKTASPSYEQYF,TRBJ2-7,TRBV7-8
CAIKAGETGELFF,TRBJ2-2,TRBV10-3
CASSSGQGSSGTEAFF,TRBJ1-1,TRBV5-1
CASSYKRTGGETQYF,TRBJ2-5,TRBV6-6
CASSRSGSGETQYF,TRBJ2-5,TRBV3-1
CASSRGSHYEQYF,TRBJ2-7,TRBV27
CASSARDKYNEQFF,TRBJ2-1,TRBV9
CSVGNGINYEQYF,TRBJ2-7,TRBV29-1
CASCQGPPAKNIQYF,TRBJ2-4,TRBV6-1
CATSRDRGQPQHF,TRBJ1-5,TRBV15
CASSPEGAGIYEQYF,TRBJ2-7,TRBV14
CASNNPRQGEVYGYTF,TRBJ1-2,TRBV19
CASTTGNEQFF,TRBJ2-1,TRBV27
CASSRTGRNTEAFF,TRBJ1-1,TRBV12-3/TRBV12-4
CSAGTGGGYEQYF,TRBJ2-7,TRBV20-1
CASSPDSFVYEQYF,TRBJ2-7,TRBV19